The entry below gives a single T cell receptor beta chain sequence along with its context. TCRdb processed the 5' RACE reads again and assigns one entry to each CDR3 protein, with no DNA. Across approximately 3,000 distinct CDR3 sequences, the top ten clones capture about 89% of the sample. The sample is drawn from a study of T cells expressing NK-cell markers. Per the germline V gene, CDR1 is SGHVS and CDR2 is FNYEAQ. The CDR3 runs 13 residues. The rearrangement uses TRBV7-6 and TRBJ1-4. The receptor's source is a man between 18 and 69 years old in good health. Input material: blood T cells: a sorted CD56 or NKG2C T cell subset, CD4+ or CD8+ T cells, or bulk PBMC T cells (not recorded which). This CDR3 is CASAVSSAEKLFF.